A single sample is the source of the 28 T cell receptor beta chains below, sequenced in a study of blood T cells in healthy people across ages. Alongside a J-beta primer mix, a sample-barcoded 5' primer served in a second PCR lasting about 7 to 11 cycles. TCRdb passed the 5' RACE reads through MiXCR, listing each CDR3 protein once. The table has about a million distinct CDR3 sequences, approximately 50% seen once. The sample was blood. The receptors come from an older woman in good health.

This clonotype was detected only a few times. The V gene is TRBV20-1, the J gene TRBJ1-5; tentatively, D is TRBD1 (6 bases). Germline V lookup: CDR1 DFQATT, CDR2 SNEGSKA (reference sequence). V dropped 6 bases and J dropped 3 bases, with 15 bases sitting between them. The CDR3 is made up of 14 amino acids. This chain's CDR3 is CSASGGPDNQPQHF. The CDR3 DNA sequence: TGCAGTGCCAGCGGGGGCCCGGACAATCAGCCCCAGCATTTT.

V gene TRBV6-6 combines with J gene TRBJ2-1; D possibly corresponds to TRBD2 (6 bases). The CDR3 has 13 amino acids. Germline CDR1 reads MNHNY; CDR2 reads SVGAGI (reference sequence). V lost 0 bases, J lost 8 bases, and 8 bases lay in between. The CDR3 DNA reads TGTGCCAGCAGTTACTCTAGCGGCGATGAGCAGTTCTTC. This encodes CASSYSSGDEQFF.

On this clonotype: The junction departs from the called germline gene at one end, perhaps through a read error. This chain connects TRBV28 to TRBJ2-2; 9 bases line up with TRBD2. CDR3 length: 14 residues. Looked up from germline, CDR1 is MDHEN and CDR2 is SYDVKM. CDR3 residues: CASTASGIKGGLFF. DNA for the CDR3: TGTGCCAGCACGGCTAGCGGGATCAAGGGGGGGCTGTTTTTT. Drawing the rest from reference TRBV28 and TRBJ2-2, the complete variable domain is DVKVTQSSRYLVKRTGEKVFLECVQDMDHENMFWYRQDPGLGLRLIYFSYDVKMKEKGDIPEGYSVSREKKERFSLILESASTNQTSMYLCASTASGIKGGLFFGEGSRLTVL.

This clonotype was found a few times. The V gene is TRBV6-1, the J gene TRBJ2-5; D uncertain. Germline V CDR1 and CDR2: MNHNS, SASEGT. This CDR3 is 15 amino acids long. V was cut by 0 bases and J by 5 bases, with 13 bases left in between. In DNA, the CDR3 is TGTGCCAGCAGTGAAGCTAGGGCCTTGTGGGAGACCCAGTACTTC. Amino acids: CASSEARALWETQYF.

The table lists this clonotype with a few counts. The chain links TRBV7-9 to TRBJ1-6, with D possibly TRBD1 on 5 matching bases. The germline V gene has CDR1 SEHNR and CDR2 FQNEAQ (reference sequence). V was shortened by 5 bases and J by 4 bases, with 9 bases between the two germline ends. The CDR3 loop spans 14 amino acids. The CDR3 DNA is TGTGCCAGCAGCCTGGGGACGTATAATTCACCCCTCCACTTT. As protein: CASSLGTYNSPLHF.

The chain joins TRBV6-5 to TRBJ1-1; D gene unclear. V lost 0 bases and J 7 bases, leaving 9 bases between the germline ends. Germline V gene sequence: CDR1 MNHEY, CDR2 SVGAGI. The CDR3 spans 13 residues. The CDR3 bases are TGTGCCAGCAGTTACTCCAATGTAGGTGAAGCTTTCTTT. Translated, it gives CASSYSNVGEAFF.

Regarding this clonotype: This may come from a read error, since a much larger clone is one base off. The chain joins TRBV6-6 to TRBJ2-7; D not certain. The end of the DNA fits TRBJ2-5 better, so the J call may be wrong. The CDR3 length is 12 residues. Germline-derived CDR1 and CDR2 are MNHNY and SVGAGI (reference sequence). Here the CDR3 DNA reads TGTGCCGGCAGTTACTCGATAGAGACCCAGTACTTC. Its protein product is CAGSYSIETQYF.

The rearrangement uses TRBV9 and TRBJ2-3; perhaps TRBD1 as D (5 bases). With 4 bases removed from V and 2 bases from J, the gap between germline ends came to 26 bases. The CDR3 is 19 amino acids. The germline V gene encodes CDR1 SGDLS and CDR2 YYNGEE. Here the CDR3 DNA reads TGTGCCAGCAGCAATCGAAGGGGTCTACCCACACTTTCCACAGATACGCAGTATTTT. This codes for CASSNRRGLPTLSTDTQYF. Full variable domain (missing parts from reference TRBV9 and TRBJ2-3): DSGVTQTPKHLITATGQRVTLRCSPRSGDLSVYWYQQSLDQGLQFLIQYYNGEERAKGNILERFSAQQFPDLHSELNLSSLELGDSALYFCASSNRRGLPTLSTDTQYFGPGTRLTVL.

The chain uses TRBV27 and TRBJ2-6; no clear D. The germline gives CDR1 MNHEY, CDR2 SMNVEV (reference sequence). The CDR3 contains 14 residues. V was clipped by 3 bases and J by 2 bases, with 5 bases between them. The CDR3 here is CASSFGAGANVLTF. In nucleotides, the CDR3 is TGTGCCAGCAGTTTTGGGGCTGGGGCCAACGTCCTGACTTTC.

This clonotype has a handful of counts. This rearrangement joins TRBV9 to TRBJ2-3; no reliable D call. Germline assignment: CDR1 SGDLS and CDR2 YYNGEE. This CDR3 has 17 residues. Trimming took 1 base from V and 5 from J, leaving 20 bases between them. DNA for the CDR3: TGTGCCAGCAGCGTATCCGGCCGCCCTGACTGGGGAGATACGCAGTATTTT. This sequence encodes CASSVSGRPDWGDTQYF.

The gene calls are TRBV7-2 and TRBJ2-6; the D is unclear. Looked up from germline, CDR1 is SGHTA and CDR2 is FQGNSA. CDR3 length: 17 amino acids. The ends were cut back, 3 bases at V and 1 base at J, with 13 bases in the middle. The chain's CDR3 is CASSFGIGNSGANVLTF. The CDR3 region has the DNA TGTGCCAGCAGCTTTGGGATTGGGAATTCTGGGGCCAACGTCCTGACTTTC.

The V and J genes are TRBV20-1 and TRBJ2-1; 11 bases map to TRBD2. The J call may be mistaken, given a closer DNA end match to TRBJ2-7. The CDR3 totals 19 residues. The germline CDR1 and CDR2 sequences are DFQATT and SNEGSKA (reference sequence). CDR3 sequence (DNA): TGCAGTGCTACTCCGGATCGCATACTAGCGGGAGCCTTCTACAATGAGCAGTACTTC. Translating it yields CSATPDRILAGAFYNEQYF.

There are a few counts of this clonotype. V gene TRBV6-5 combines with J gene TRBJ2-5, with D hard to call. Trimming took off 10 bases at V and 7 bases at J, with 19 bases between the two ends. The CDR3 has 13 residues. The germline CDR1 and CDR2 sequences are MNHEY and SVGAGI. The CDR3 loop reads CATSPPGTATQYF. In nucleotides, the CDR3 is TGTGCCACCTCTCCCCCGGGCACTGCGACCCAGTACTTC.

V is TRBV12-3 or TRBV12-4 and J is TRBJ1-4, with D possibly TRBD1 on 5 matching bases. V shed 6 bases and J shed 7 bases, with 9 bases lying between them. The length of the CDR3 is 12 residues. CDR3 in DNA: TGTGCCAGCAGGCTGACAGTTGAAAAACTGTTTTTT. Encoded protein: CASRLTVEKLFF.

The chain's CDR3 is CAGVAATNEKLFF. CDR3 bases: TGTGCCGGTGTGGCAGCAACTAATGAAAAACTGTTTTTT. This chain uses TRBV27 with TRBJ1-4; D call uncertain. This CDR3 spans 13 amino acids. Trimming pared 11 bases from V and 0 bases from J, leaving 10 bases between. Per the germline V gene, CDR1 is MNHEY and CDR2 is SMNVEV (reference sequence). Filled out from reference TRBV27 and TRBJ1-4, the complete variable domain reads EAQVTQNPRYLITVTGKKLTVTCSQNMNHEYMSWYRQDPGLGLRQIYYSMNVEVTDKGDVPEGYKVSRKEKRNFPLILESPSPNQTSLYFCAGVAATNEKLFFGSGTQLSVL.

This clonotype was detected a few times. The chain carries TRBV7-6 and TRBJ2-7; no reliable D call. This CDR3 has 14 residues. Per the germline V gene, CDR1 is SGHVS and CDR2 is FNYEAQ. V was clipped by 5 bases and J by 3 bases, with 14 bases between them. DNA of the CDR3: TGTGCCAGCAGCAGGCAGGCCTACAACTACGAGCAGTACTTC. Its translation is CASSRQAYNYEQYF.

This clonotype was seen only a few times. V gene TRBV5-1 combines with J gene TRBJ1-6; 9 bases map to TRBD1. After removal of 4 bases from V and 7 bases from J, the junction contained 6 bases not matched to a gene. Looked up from germline, CDR1 is SGHRS and CDR2 is YFSETQ. This CDR3 is built from 15 residues. CDR3 nucleotides: TGCGCCAGCAGCCGAACCGGGACAGGGAATTCACCCCTCCACTTT. This sequence encodes CASSRTGTGNSPLHF.

The CDR3 DNA sequence: TGTGCCAGCAGCTTCAGGACAGGGATCTCCACAGATACGCAGTATTTT. Amino acid sequence: CASSFRTGISTDTQYF. The V and J genes are TRBV9 and TRBJ2-3; TRBD1 agrees at 8 bases. The CDR3 is made up of 16 amino acids. V shed 4 bases and J 2 bases; nucleotides not matched to a gene: 9. Germline V CDR1 and CDR2: SGDLS, YYNGEE.

This chain links TRBV20-1 with TRBJ2-3; 11 bases are a match to TRBD2. V trimming: 5 bases; J trimming: 2 bases; junction bases outside the gene matches: 6. Germline V gene sequence: CDR1 DFQATT, CDR2 SNEGSKA (reference sequence). CDR3 size: 15 residues. CDR3 bases: TGCAGTGCTTTTAGCGGGAGGGCGAACACAGATACGCAGTATTTT. Its translation is CSAFSGRANTDTQYF.

The V gene is TRBV7-2, the J gene TRBJ2-1, with 7 bases fitting TRBD2. CDR1 SGHTA and CDR2 FQGNSA come from the germline V gene. CDR3 size: 15 residues. The V gene end was trimmed by 6 bases and the J gene end by 10 bases; junction bases not matched to a gene: 15. CDR3 nucleotide sequence: TGTGCCAGCAGGCCTACCCCGCGACTAGCTCGAGAGCAGTTCTTC. It specifies CASRPTPRLAREQFF.

The CDR3 nucleotides read TGCAGCGTTGCCCGACAGGGCTCCTACGAGCAGTACTTC. It yields the protein CSVARQGSYEQYF. The chain is built from TRBV29-1 and TRBJ2-7; 7 positions match TRBD1. In germline, CDR1 is SQVTM, CDR2 ANQGSEA. Unmatched junction bases numbered 3, after V lost 4 bases and J lost 0 bases. The CDR3 is 13 residues long.

V and J are TRBV10-3 and TRBJ2-7; D is possibly TRBD2 (6 bases). Germline-derived CDR1 and CDR2 are ENHRY and SYGVKD. The CDR3 is made up of 13 amino acids. V was clipped by 5 bases and J by 4 bases, with 12 bases between them. CDR3 nucleotide sequence: TGTGCCATCAGTTATAGCGGTGGATACGAGCAGTACTTC. Protein product: CAISYSGGYEQYF.

The chain joins TRBV4-1 to TRBJ2-5, with 9 bases that match TRBD2. The germline V gene has CDR1 MGHRA and CDR2 YSYEKL. This CDR3 spans 18 amino acids. After removal of 2 bases from V and 5 bases from J, the junction contained 15 bases not matched to a gene. The CDR3 DNA follows: TGCGCCAGCAGCCAAAAAACGGAGGATAGCGGGAGTTCTGAGACCCAGTACTTC. This sequence encodes CASSQKTEDSGSSETQYF.

The sample holds a few counts of this clonotype. The gene calls are TRBV20-1 and TRBJ2-7; D might be TRBD1 or TRBD2, each matching 5 bases. Looked up from germline, CDR1 is DFQATT and CDR2 is SNEGSKA (reference sequence). V was clipped by 4 bases and J by 3 bases, with 10 bases between them. The CDR3 is 12 amino acids. The CDR3 protein is CSATGPNYEQYF. The DNA for the CDR3 is TGCAGTGCTACGGGACCAAACTACGAGCAGTACTTC.

This clonotype has just a few counts. This rearrangement joins TRBV18 to TRBJ2-5, with D perhaps TRBD1 or TRBD2 (5 bases each). The V and J ends lost 6 bases and 5 bases respectively, with 13 bases between them. Germline CDR1 is KGHSH and CDR2 is LQKENI. CDR3 length: 13 residues. As DNA, the CDR3 is TGTGCCAGCTCTCGGGGCGCGCGGGAGACCCAGTACTTC. As protein: CASSRGARETQYF.

This clonotype was seen only a few times. The chain joins TRBV20-1 to TRBJ1-1; the D gene is possibly TRBD1 (5 bases). V was trimmed by 5 bases and J by 3 bases, leaving 19 bases between them. Germline V CDR1 and CDR2: DFQATT, SNEGSKA (reference sequence). CDR3 length equals 15 residues. The CDR3 DNA reads as TGCAGTGCTCCCTCCCCATGGGGGAATGACACTGAAGCTTTCTTT. Protein: CSAPSPWGNDTEAFF.

The chain joins TRBV20-1 to TRBJ2-5; tentative D call: TRBD1 (6 bases). The CDR3 is made up of 14 amino acids. Germline values: CDR1 DFQATT, CDR2 SNEGSKA (reference sequence). V lost 3 bases, J lost 0 bases, and 11 bases lay in between. CDR3 protein: CSASGGQYQETQYF. CDR3 in DNA: TGCAGTGCTAGTGGAGGACAGTACCAAGAGACCCAGTACTTC.

The count of this clonotype is one. The chain employs TRBV2 and TRBJ2-2; tentatively, D is TRBD1 (5 bases). The CDR3 is 15 amino acids. Trimming took off 7 bases at V and 0 bases at J, with 12 bases between the two ends. Per the germline V gene, CDR1 is SNHLY and CDR2 is FYNNEI. This CDR3 is CASMFRETNTGELFF. Here the CDR3 DNA reads TGTGCCAGCATGTTCAGGGAAACGAACACCGGGGAGCTGTTTTTT.